These T cell receptor beta chains were read from a single sample in a study of molecular identifiers for immune sequencing clone quantification. TCRdb recomputed calls from the PCR reads with MiXCR, one row per CDR3 protein. Here the sample spans 460,000 or so distinct CDR3 sequences, around 23% being singletons. Sequencing input: naive CD8+ T cells from blood, with Jurkat cell RNA spiked in. These receptors were collected from a human donor in good health. Some libraries in this study had Jurkat cell RNA spiked in. Both conserved end residues are part of each CDR3. The order of the fields is CDR3 DNA, CDR3 protein, J gene, clone size, CDR3 length, V gene, D gene. A D gene is named only where the DNA matches it firmly. Expanded clones get a size class; other rows say once, few or many, or leave the size out.

CDR3nt: TGTGCCTGGAGTGTAGACGATGGGTATACAGATACGCAGTATTTT; CDR3aa: CAWSVDDGYTDTQYF; j_gene: TRBJ2-3; abundance: NA; len: 15; v_gene: TRBV30; d_gene: NA
CDR3nt: TGCGCCAGCAGCCAGCATGCAGCGGGGAGAAATTTAGGGGATTACGAGCAGTACTTC; CDR3aa: CASSQHAAGRNLGDYEQYF; j_gene: TRBJ2-7; abundance: NA; len: 19; v_gene: TRBV4-3; d_gene: TRBD2
CDR3nt: TGTGCCAGCAGCCTATGGGGGTTGGGGGGAGAAGGCGAGCAGTACTTC; CDR3aa: CASSLWGLGGEGEQYF; j_gene: TRBJ2-7; abundance: few; len: 16; v_gene: TRBV7-9; d_gene: NA
CDR3nt: TGTGCCAGCACCCCAGCCTTGAAACAGGGCCCAAGCAATCAGCCCCAGCATTTT; CDR3aa: CASTPALKQGPSNQPQHF; j_gene: TRBJ1-5; abundance: once; len: 18; v_gene: TRBV6-4; d_gene: NA
CDR3nt: TGTGCCAGCAGCCAAGGACGGACAGGGGGGAACGAGCAGTACTTC; CDR3aa: CASSQGRTGGNEQYF; j_gene: TRBJ2-7; abundance: NA; len: 15; v_gene: TRBV3-1; d_gene: TRBD1
CDR3nt: TGCAGTGCGCGGGACAGAAAAGCGAACACCGGGGAGCTGTTTTTT; CDR3aa: CSARDRKANTGELFF; j_gene: TRBJ2-2; abundance: NA; len: 15; v_gene: TRBV20-1; d_gene: NA
CDR3nt: TGTGCCAGCAGTTACTCCTTCGACTACGGCTACGAGCAGTACTTC; CDR3aa: CASSYSFDYGYEQYF; j_gene: TRBJ2-7; abundance: many; len: 15; v_gene: TRBV6-2/TRBV6-3; d_gene: NA
CDR3nt: TGTGCCAGCAGCCAAGACCTTAAACCCACCACAGATACGCAGTATTTT; CDR3aa: CASSQDLKPTTDTQYF; j_gene: TRBJ2-3; abundance: NA; len: 16; v_gene: TRBV4-2; d_gene: NA
CDR3nt: TGTGCCAGCAGCCCATTAAGCTCTGGGGCCAACGTCCTGACTTTC; CDR3aa: CASSPLSSGANVLTF; j_gene: TRBJ2-6; abundance: many; len: 15; v_gene: TRBV7-9; d_gene: NA
CDR3nt: TGTGCCAGCAGCCGCGGAAAGGGCAGGACCTCCTACGAGCAGTACTTC; CDR3aa: CASSRGKGRTSYEQYF; j_gene: TRBJ2-7; abundance: few; len: 16; v_gene: TRBV14; d_gene: NA
CDR3nt: TGTGCCAGCAGCTTAGTGATCAGGACTAGCGGGGCAAACCGACTGATAGAGACCCAGTACTTC; CDR3aa: CASSLVIRTSGANRLIETQYF; j_gene: TRBJ2-5; abundance: few; len: 21; v_gene: TRBV7-6; d_gene: TRBD2
CDR3nt: TGTGCTAGTGGTTTGGTACGAGGGGTCAGGGATACGCAGTATTTT; CDR3aa: CASGLVRGVRDTQYF; j_gene: TRBJ2-3; abundance: few; len: 15; v_gene: TRBV12-5; d_gene: NA
CDR3nt: TGTGCCAGCTACCGACAGGGAGCAAGTCAGCGCCAGCATTTT; CDR3aa: CASYRQGASQRQHF; j_gene: TRBJ1-5; abundance: NA; len: 14; v_gene: TRBV27; d_gene: TRBD1
CDR3nt: TGTGCCATCAGTGATCGAGGGGCCGAAGATACGCAGTATTTT; CDR3aa: CAISDRGAEDTQYF; j_gene: TRBJ2-3; abundance: NA; len: 14; v_gene: TRBV10-3; d_gene: NA
CDR3nt: TGTGCCAGCAGTTTTGTTTTCTGGACAGGGGACGCTAACTATGGCTACACCTTC; CDR3aa: CASSFVFWTGDANYGYTF; j_gene: TRBJ1-2; abundance: few; len: 18; v_gene: TRBV12-3/TRBV12-4; d_gene: TRBD1
CDR3nt: TGTGACAGCAGCCAAGTCGTCACCACAGATACGCAGTATTTT; CDR3aa: CDSSQVVTTDTQYF; j_gene: TRBJ2-3; abundance: NA; len: 14; v_gene: TRBV4-2; d_gene: NA
CDR3nt: TGCGCCAGCAGCCATGAAGGGGGAGAGTCTGGCTATGGCTACACCTTC; CDR3aa: CASSHEGGESGYGYTF; j_gene: TRBJ1-2; abundance: NA; len: 16; v_gene: TRBV4-1; d_gene: NA
CDR3nt: TGTGCCAGCAGTTACATAAACACTGAAGCTTCCTTT; CDR3aa: CASSYINTEASF; j_gene: TRBJ1-1; abundance: NA; len: 12; v_gene: TRBV6-5; d_gene: NA
CDR3nt: TGTGCCAGCAGCCTTGGTGGGATTGGTTCACCCCTCCACTTT; CDR3aa: CASSLGGIGSPLHF; j_gene: TRBJ1-6; abundance: NA; len: 14; v_gene: TRBV7-6; d_gene: NA
CDR3nt: TGTGCCAGTAGTATTATGCCAGGGGGTTACGAGCAGTACTTC; CDR3aa: CASSIMPGGYEQYF; j_gene: TRBJ2-7; abundance: many; len: 14; v_gene: TRBV19; d_gene: TRBD1
CDR3nt: TGTGCCAGCAGCACATCCGGGACAGCGACCTACGAGCAGTACTTC; CDR3aa: CASSTSGTATYEQYF; j_gene: TRBJ2-7; abundance: few; len: 15; v_gene: TRBV11-1; d_gene: TRBD1
CDR3nt: TGTGCCAGCAGCGTGGGACGTACGGGTTTCTACGAGCAGTACTTC; CDR3aa: CASSVGRTGFYEQYF; j_gene: TRBJ2-7; abundance: few; len: 15; v_gene: TRBV14; d_gene: NA
CDR3nt: TGTGCCAGCAGTTACTCGATGGGGGGAGTGGATACGCAGTATTTT; CDR3aa: CASSYSMGGVDTQYF; j_gene: TRBJ2-3; abundance: many; len: 15; v_gene: TRBV6-5; d_gene: NA
CDR3nt: TGTGCCAGCAGCTCGGACAGGGGGCGATTTTATCAGCCCCAGCATTTT; CDR3aa: CASSSDRGRFYQPQHF; j_gene: TRBJ1-5; abundance: few; len: 16; v_gene: TRBV6-2/TRBV6-3; d_gene: TRBD1
CDR3nt: TGTGCCAGCAGCGTAGCTGGAGGGGGGCCCGGGGAGCTGTTTTTT; CDR3aa: CASSVAGGGPGELFF; j_gene: TRBJ2-2; abundance: few; len: 15; v_gene: TRBV9; d_gene: NA
CDR3nt: TGTGCCAGCAGTCCATGGACAGGCTTAGCCAAAAACATTCAGTACTTC; CDR3aa: CASSPWTGLAKNIQYF; j_gene: TRBJ2-4; abundance: many; len: 16; v_gene: TRBV27; d_gene: TRBD1
CDR3nt: TGCGCCAGCAGCCAAGATGGTCGGGACAGTTTCTCCTACGAGCAGTACTTC; CDR3aa: CASSQDGRDSFSYEQYF; j_gene: TRBJ2-7; abundance: few; len: 17; v_gene: TRBV4-1; d_gene: TRBD1
CDR3nt: TGTGCCAGCAGCTTAGTAACAGGCGGTGAGCAGTTCTTC; CDR3aa: CASSLVTGGEQFF; j_gene: TRBJ2-1; abundance: NA; len: 13; v_gene: TRBV11-2; d_gene: NA
CDR3nt: TGTGCCAGCAGTTCAGGGAGCTCTGGGGCCAACGTCCTGACTTTC; CDR3aa: CASSSGSSGANVLTF; j_gene: TRBJ2-6; abundance: few; len: 15; v_gene: TRBV7-9; d_gene: NA
CDR3nt: TGTGCCAGCAACTTAGGAGGGGTTCAAGAGACCCAGTACTTC; CDR3aa: CASNLGGVQETQYF; j_gene: TRBJ2-5; abundance: NA; len: 14; v_gene: TRBV7-9; d_gene: NA
CDR3nt: TGTGCCAGCAAGGAGTTCTCTGGGGCCAACGTCCTGACTTTC; CDR3aa: CASKEFSGANVLTF; j_gene: TRBJ2-6; abundance: few; len: 14; v_gene: TRBV27; d_gene: NA
CDR3nt: TGTGCCAGCAGCCTTAGCGGGAAAGCCGGGGAGCTGTTTTTT; CDR3aa: CASSLSGKAGELFF; j_gene: TRBJ2-2; abundance: few; len: 14; v_gene: TRBV9; d_gene: TRBD2
CDR3nt: TGTGCCAGCAGTTATTTGTTTTCAGATACGCAGTATTTT; CDR3aa: CASSYLFSDTQYF; j_gene: TRBJ2-3; abundance: NA; len: 13; v_gene: TRBV12-3/TRBV12-4; d_gene: NA
CDR3nt: TGTGCCAGCACCTTGGGACAGTTATCCTACGAGCAGTACTTC; CDR3aa: CASTLGQLSYEQYF; j_gene: TRBJ2-7; abundance: once; len: 14; v_gene: TRBV7-2; d_gene: TRBD1
CDR3nt: TGCAGTGCTAGACCTGAGGGCAACTACGAGCAGTACTTC; CDR3aa: CSARPEGNYEQYF; j_gene: TRBJ2-7; abundance: few; len: 13; v_gene: TRBV20-1; d_gene: NA
CDR3nt: TGTGCCAGTAGTATGGATGCCGCTGAGCAGTTCTTC; CDR3aa: CASSMDAAEQFF; j_gene: TRBJ2-1; abundance: NA; len: 12; v_gene: TRBV19; d_gene: NA
CDR3nt: TGCGCCAGCAGCCAAGAGGGGGGTGCCGCAACTAATGAAAAACTGTTTTTT; CDR3aa: CASSQEGGAATNEKLFF; j_gene: TRBJ1-4; abundance: NA; len: 17; v_gene: TRBV4-1; d_gene: NA
CDR3nt: TGTGCCAGCAGTGCCGGGACAGATAAATACGAGCAGTACTTC; CDR3aa: CASSAGTDKYEQYF; j_gene: TRBJ2-7; abundance: NA; len: 14; v_gene: TRBV27; d_gene: TRBD1
CDR3nt: TGTGCCAGCTGGGGGACTAGCGGGAGGGTCAAGGCCGGGGAGCTGTTTTTT; CDR3aa: CASWGTSGRVKAGELFF; j_gene: TRBJ2-2; abundance: NA; len: 17; v_gene: TRBV7-2; d_gene: TRBD2
CDR3nt: TGTGCCAGCAGTTCGCCTAGGACTAGCGGGGGAACAGATACGCAGTATTTT; CDR3aa: CASSSPRTSGGTDTQYF; j_gene: TRBJ2-3; abundance: few; len: 17; v_gene: TRBV12-3/TRBV12-4; d_gene: TRBD2
CDR3nt: TGCAGCGTTGAAGTACCCAGCGTAGGTTCCTACGAGCAGTACTTC; CDR3aa: CSVEVPSVGSYEQYF; j_gene: TRBJ2-7; abundance: many; len: 15; v_gene: TRBV29-1; d_gene: NA
CDR3nt: TGCAGTGCTAGAGATTTGGGTTTGCAGCCCCAGCATTTT; CDR3aa: CSARDLGLQPQHF; j_gene: TRBJ1-5; abundance: NA; len: 13; v_gene: TRBV20-1; d_gene: NA
CDR3nt: TGTGCCAGCAGTGAATCCGCGTCAGCGAATCAGCCCCAGCATTTT; CDR3aa: CASSESASANQPQHF; j_gene: TRBJ1-5; abundance: few; len: 15; v_gene: TRBV25-1; d_gene: NA
CDR3nt: TGCGCCAGCAGCCAGCGGCGCCTTAATGAAAAACTGTTTTTT; CDR3aa: CASSQRRLNEKLFF; j_gene: TRBJ1-4; abundance: many; len: 14; v_gene: TRBV4-1; d_gene: NA
CDR3nt: TGTGCCAGCAGCTCCGCAGGGACTCGAGGCACCGGGGAGCTGTTTTTT; CDR3aa: CASSSAGTRGTGELFF; j_gene: TRBJ2-2; abundance: few; len: 16; v_gene: TRBV7-9; d_gene: NA
CDR3nt: TGCACCAGCAGCCAAGAAAGGACTGAAGCTTTCTTT; CDR3aa: CTSSQERTEAFF; j_gene: TRBJ1-1; abundance: few; len: 12; v_gene: TRBV1; d_gene: NA
CDR3nt: TGCAGTGCTAGGGTAGCGGGAGGGGGGGCCAAAAACATTCAGTACTTC; CDR3aa: CSARVAGGGAKNIQYF; j_gene: TRBJ2-4; abundance: once; len: 16; v_gene: TRBV20-1; d_gene: TRBD2
CDR3nt: TGTGCCACAGTACAGTCCGGGGAGCTGTTTTTT; CDR3aa: CATVQSGELFF; j_gene: TRBJ2-2; abundance: NA; len: 11; v_gene: TRBV7-9; d_gene: NA
CDR3nt: TGTGCCAGCAGCTTGGGCCTGAACGAGCAGTACTTC; CDR3aa: CASSLGLNEQYF; j_gene: TRBJ2-7; abundance: many; len: 12; v_gene: TRBV5-4; d_gene: NA
CDR3nt: TGCAGCGTGCCAGAGGGTGGATACAGCTTGGAGCAGTACTTC; CDR3aa: CSVPEGGYSLEQYF; j_gene: TRBJ2-7; abundance: NA; len: 14; v_gene: TRBV29-1; d_gene: NA
CDR3nt: TGTGCCAGCCGCCCGAACTTCCGGGAAGACTATGGCTACGCCTTC; CDR3aa: CASRPNFREDYGYAF; j_gene: TRBJ1-2; abundance: NA; len: 15; v_gene: TRBV3-1; d_gene: NA
CDR3nt: TGTGCCAGCAGCATTATGGAACCGGGGCCCGGGGAGCTGTTTTTT; CDR3aa: CASSIMEPGPGELFF; j_gene: TRBJ2-2; abundance: NA; len: 15; v_gene: TRBV9; d_gene: NA
CDR3nt: TGTGCCAGCAGCGACTTAGGACTACCCTACCAAGAGACCCAGTACTTC; CDR3aa: CASSDLGLPYQETQYF; j_gene: TRBJ2-5; abundance: few; len: 16; v_gene: TRBV9; d_gene: NA
CDR3nt: TGCGCCAGCAGCTTGGTGGGCAGGGGGTTTACTGAAGCTTTCTTT; CDR3aa: CASSLVGRGFTEAFF; j_gene: TRBJ1-1; abundance: many; len: 15; v_gene: TRBV5-1; d_gene: TRBD1
CDR3nt: TGTGCCAGCAGCAACCGGGACAGGGGGATCGCGAATGAAAAACTGTTTTTT; CDR3aa: CASSNRDRGIANEKLFF; j_gene: TRBJ1-4; abundance: NA; len: 17; v_gene: TRBV7-9; d_gene: TRBD1
CDR3nt: TGCGCCAGCAGCCAAAAAGGTTTGGATCAGCCCCAGCATTTT; CDR3aa: CASSQKGLDQPQHF; j_gene: TRBJ1-5; abundance: few; len: 14; v_gene: TRBV4-1; d_gene: NA
CDR3nt: TGTGCCAGCAGCCATCGTAGCGGGGGGCCTCTTCGATACGAGCAGTACTTC; CDR3aa: CASSHRSGGPLRYEQYF; j_gene: TRBJ2-7; abundance: NA; len: 17; v_gene: TRBV3-1; d_gene: TRBD2
CDR3nt: TGTGCCAGCAGCGGCAGCGGGAGTTCCTACAATGAGCAGTTCTTC; CDR3aa: CASSGSGSSYNEQFF; j_gene: TRBJ2-1; abundance: many; len: 15; v_gene: TRBV7-9; d_gene: TRBD2
CDR3nt: TGTGCCAGCAGCGAAGACATACCGCCAAACACCATATATTTT; CDR3aa: CASSEDIPPNTIYF; j_gene: TRBJ1-3; abundance: many; len: 14; v_gene: TRBV7-2; d_gene: NA
CDR3nt: TGCAGTGGGAGGCAGGGGCTATTTTACCAAGAGACCCAGTACTTC; CDR3aa: CSGRQGLFYQETQYF; j_gene: TRBJ2-5; abundance: NA; len: 15; v_gene: TRBV20-1; d_gene: NA